One sample yielded the 31 T cell receptor beta chains listed below, sequenced in a study of regulatory T cells in long-lasting Graves disease. The sample's time point: newly diagnosed GD, antithyroid drugs for less than 3 months. Preparation of the TCR library used RNA extracted from PBMCs. CDR3 regions were amplified by Arm-PCR using iRepertoire HTBI primers to build TCR beta libraries. Using its own MiXCR run on the multiplex PCR reads, TCRdb lists one record per CDR3 protein. This sample yields 400,000 to 500,000 distinct CDR3 sequences, of which less than 15% are seen a single time; about 15% belongs to the top ten. A further study also used this sample, focusing on T cells in Graves' hyperthyroidism and ophthalmopathy.

Sequencing was performed on peripheral blood mononuclear cells (PBMCs), taken at new diagnosis, from a patient treated with antithyroid drugs. Receptors originate from a woman between 45 and 65 years old with Graves disease.

Details on this clonotype: A much larger clone is a single base away; this may be a read error. The rearrangement uses TRBV10-3 and TRBJ2-1, with 14 bases that match TRBD2. This CDR3 has 15 residues. Trimming cost V 6 bases and J 3 bases; bases outside gene matches: 1. From germline, CDR1 is ENHRY and CDR2 SYGVKD. The CDR3 reads CAIRGTSGSYNEQFF. The CDR3, as DNA: TGTGCCATCAGGGGGACTAGCGGGAGCTACAATGAGCAGTTCTTC.

This clonotype was seen repeatedly, ten times or more. The chain uses TRBV2 and TRBJ2-2; D may be TRBD1 or TRBD2 (6 bases each). The ends were cut back, 7 bases at V and 6 bases at J, with 12 bases in the middle. Germline CDR1 SNHLY, CDR2 FYNNEI. The length of the CDR3 is 13 residues. The CDR3 region has the DNA TGTGCCAGCACCTGGAGGGGGGCCGGGGAGCTGTTTTTT. It yields the protein CASTWRGAGELFF.

At least ten counts were recorded for this clonotype. V and J are TRBV27 and TRBJ1-2; no clear D gene. Trimming took off 5 bases at V and 8 bases at J, with 15 bases between the two ends. This CDR3 is 13 amino acids long. The germline V gene encodes CDR1 MNHEY and CDR2 SMNVEV (reference sequence). For the CDR3, the DNA is TGTGCCAGCAGTCAACTCGGGCCGGGAGGCTACACCTTC. This encodes CASSQLGPGGYTF.

In this sample, this clonotype turned up a few times. The chain carries TRBV5-1 and TRBJ1-4, with 9 bases aligning to TRBD1. Trimming cost V 5 bases and J 8 bases; bases outside gene matches: 10. CDR3 size: 15 residues. Germline V gives CDR1 SGHRS, CDR2 YFSETQ. For the CDR3, the DNA is TGCGCCAGCAGTCAAGGACAGGGGAGGAACGAAAAACTGTTTTTT. This gives the protein CASSQGQGRNEKLFF. Looking up the rest from reference TRBV5-1 and TRBJ1-4 gives the full variable domain: KAGVTQTPRYLIKTRGQQVTLSCSPISGHRSVSWYQQTPGQGLQFLFEYFSETQRNKGNFPGRFSGRQFSNSRSEMNVSTLELGDSALYLCASSQGQGRNEKLFFGSGTQLSVL.

The table lists this clonotype with many counts. V is TRBV6-1 and J is TRBJ2-7, with 7 bases identical to TRBD1. Unmatched junction bases numbered 13, after V lost 5 bases and J lost 3 bases. The CDR3 extends over 16 amino acids. The germline V gene encodes CDR1 MNHNS and CDR2 SASEGT. The CDR3 reads CASSQRSEGGYYEQYF. In nucleotides, the CDR3 is TGTGCCAGCAGTCAACGCAGCGAAGGGGGCTACTACGAGCAGTACTTC.

The chain couples TRBV5-8 to TRBJ1-6; TRBD1 matches at 10 bases. The junction had 2 bases not matched to a gene; V was cut back by 1 base and J by 4 bases. The germline CDR1 and CDR2 sequences are SGHTS and YDEGEE. There are 16 residues in the CDR3. CDR3 DNA sequence: TGTGCCAGCAGCTTGATGGGACAGGGGTATAATTCACCCCTCCACTTT. It specifies CASSLMGQGYNSPLHF.

V is TRBV6-2 or TRBV6-3 and J is TRBJ2-2; 8 bases match TRBD1. The junction had 10 bases not matched to a gene; V was cut back by 5 bases and J by 5 bases. CDR1 and CDR2 (germline): MNHEY, SVGEGT. This CDR3 comprises 16 residues. In DNA form, the CDR3 reads TGTGCCAGCAGTCCCTGGCAGGGGGCGGGTACCGGGGAGCTGTTTTTT. It translates to CASSPWQGAGTGELFF.

The chain carries TRBV5-1 and TRBJ2-5, with TRBD2 matching over 7 bases. J gave up 2 bases and V 0 bases, and 4 bases lay outside the gene matches. There are 15 residues in the CDR3. Germline loops: CDR1 SGHRS, CDR2 YFSETQ. The CDR3 reads CASSLGSGGQETQYF. The CDR3 nucleotides are TGCGCCAGCAGCTTGGGCTCCGGGGGGCAAGAGACCCAGTACTTC.

This clonotype was detected ten times or more. The chain has TRBV10-3 and TRBJ2-3; the D gene could be TRBD1 or TRBD2 (7 bases each). The germline V gene has CDR1 ENHRY and CDR2 SYGVKD. The CDR3 covers 20 residues. Trimming took 6 bases from V and 1 from J, leaving 29 bases between them. In DNA form, the CDR3 reads TGTGCCATCAGAGGGAAGACTGGGGAGGGGGCTTTACCCCGCACAGATACGCAGTATTTT. This encodes CAIRGKTGEGALPRTDTQYF.

This clonotype was seen ten or more times. The CDR3: CASSLGVTDYEQYF. For the CDR3, the DNA is TGTGCCAGCAGCTTGGGGGTTACAGACTACGAGCAGTACTTC. This chain links TRBV7-8 with TRBJ2-7, with D perhaps assigned TRBD1 or TRBD2 (5 bases each). Germline V lookup: CDR1 SGHVS, CDR2 FQNEAQ. V was pared by 3 bases and J by 3 bases, with 12 bases between. The CDR3 totals 14 residues.

This clonotype was observed a few times. The gene calls are TRBV20-1 and TRBJ2-7; TRBD2 aligns across 11 bases. The trim removed 0 bases at V and 6 bases at J, leaving 10 bases unmatched. This CDR3 region has 16 residues. Germline V gene data show CDR1 as DFQATT and CDR2 as SNEGSKA (reference sequence). CDR3 in DNA: TGCAGTGCTAGAGATACCACTAGCGGGAGTCGGGGCGAGCAGTACTTC. Translation gives CSARDTTSGSRGEQYF.

The rearrangement uses TRBV5-1 and TRBJ2-3; D may match TRBD1 or TRBD2 (5 bases each). Germline-derived CDR1 and CDR2 are SGHRS and YFSETQ. CDR3 length equals 16 residues. The V gene lost 4 bases and the J gene lost 6 bases, with 21 bases spanning the gap. CDR3 coding DNA: TGCGCCAGCAGCACGGGACGGTCCTTACTTTTGGATACGCAGTATTTT. This gives the protein CASSTGRSLLLDTQYF.

This clonotype has a count of ten or more. The rearrangement joins TRBV24-1 to TRBJ2-1; D not certain. CDR3 length: 14 residues. From germline, CDR1 is KGHDR and CDR2 SFDVKD. The V end lost 2 bases, the J end lost 6 bases, and 10 bases lay between the germline ends. Here the CDR3 DNA reads TGTGCCACCAGTGATTCAGAGGAGTTCAATGAGCAGTTCTTC. This translates into CATSDSEEFNEQFF.

This clonotype was seen many times. The V gene is TRBV7-3, the J gene TRBJ2-1, with D unclear. The V gene's germline CDR1 is SGHTA and CDR2 FQGTGA. Trimming cost V 5 bases and J 0 bases, with 11 bases left between them. The CDR3 contains 15 residues. The DNA of the CDR3 is TGTGCCAGCAGCATAGACCCGAGCTCCTACAATGAGCAGTTCTTC. It encodes CASSIDPSSYNEQFF.

This clonotype was counted at least ten times. V is TRBV9 and J is TRBJ1-1; 7 nucleotides line up with TRBD1. Germline values: CDR1 SGDLS, CDR2 YYNGEE. V trimming: 6 bases; J trimming: 1 base; junction bases outside the gene matches: 6. The CDR3 covers 14 residues. CDR3 sequence reads: CASNPGQTNTEAFF. For the CDR3, the DNA is TGTGCCAGCAACCCGGGACAGACGAACACTGAAGCTTTCTTT.

In nucleotides, the CDR3 is TGTGCCAGCACTGACCAATGGGGCTACACCTTC. It encodes CASTDQWGYTF. This rearrangement joins TRBV19 to TRBJ1-2; D unresolved. Per the germline V gene, CDR1 is LNHDA and CDR2 is SQIVND (reference sequence). CDR3 length equals 11 residues. V was shortened by 9 bases and J by 8 bases, with 13 bases between the two germline ends.

This clonotype was counted ten times or more. The chain joins TRBV28 to TRBJ1-2; D is unresolved. The ends were cut back, 1 base at V and 4 bases at J, with 10 bases in the middle. This CDR3 has 14 amino acids. Per germline, CDR1 MDHEN and CDR2 SYDVKM. CDR3: CASSLFATPYGYTF. The CDR3, as DNA: TGTGCCAGCAGTTTATTTGCGACACCCTATGGCTACACCTTC.

The V gene is TRBV2, the J gene TRBJ1-2; D gene unclear. V shed 5 bases and J shed 1 base, with 8 bases lying between them. Germline V gene sequence: CDR1 SNHLY, CDR2 FYNNEI. The CDR3 totals 13 residues. This CDR3 is CASSRDVNYGYTF. CDR3 nucleotide sequence: TGTGCCAGCAGTCGGGATGTTAACTATGGCTACACCTTC.

This clonotype was detected many times. This chain uses TRBV12-3 or TRBV12-4 with TRBJ2-4, with TRBD1 identical over 7 bases. The CDR3 covers 15 residues. V lost 4 bases and J lost 5; bases outside the gene matches: 8. The CDR3 nucleotides read TGTGCCAGCAGTTCGCGCACAGGGGTTGAAAACATTCAGTACTTC. Its protein product is CASSSRTGVENIQYF.

J is TRBJ2-1 and V is TRBV6-1; TRBD2 matches at 10 bases. The CDR3 consists of 11 residues. Germline CDR1 MNHNS, CDR2 SASEGT. J lost 16 bases, V lost 9 bases, and 9 bases had no gene match. The CDR3 DNA follows: TGTGCCAGTGGCGAGCTAGCGGGAGCTTTCTTC. Residues: CASGELAGAFF.

The chain carries TRBV5-1 and TRBJ1-3; D remains ambiguous. V was pared by 0 bases and J by 0 bases, with 16 bases between. From germline, CDR1 is SGHRS and CDR2 YFSETQ. There are 18 residues in the CDR3. In nucleotides, the CDR3 is TGCGCCAGCAGCTTGGCCCCGTTGACTACTCTCTCTGGAAACACCATATATTTT. It translates to CASSLAPLTTLSGNTIYF.

The chain employs TRBV2 and TRBJ2-5, with TRBD2 identical over 10 bases. V shed 6 bases and J 4 bases; nucleotides not matched to a gene: 5. The CDR3 length is 14 residues. CDR1 is SNHLY, CDR2 FYNNEI, per germline. CDR3 protein: CASRGTSDRETQYF. The CDR3 DNA is TGTGCCAGCAGAGGGACTAGCGACCGAGAGACCCAGTACTTC.

A few counts support this clonotype. This chain's CDR3 is CASSYGATGITGELFF. The DNA of the CDR3 is TGTGCCAGCAGTTACGGGGCCACAGGGATCACCGGGGAGCTGTTTTTT. The rearrangement links TRBV6-5 to TRBJ2-2; D is possibly TRBD1 (6 bases). This CDR3 region has 16 residues. CDR1 MNHEY and CDR2 SVGAGI come from the germline V gene. The V and J ends lost 2 bases and 4 bases respectively, with 14 bases between them.

There are many counts of this clonotype. The rearrangement links TRBV7-9 to TRBJ2-7; D may correspond to TRBD1 or TRBD2 (5 bases each). V dropped 3 bases and J dropped 5 bases, with 11 bases sitting between them. CDR1 and CDR2 (germline): SEHNR, FQNEAQ (reference sequence). This CDR3 region has 13 residues. The CDR3 spells CASSFLWDDEQYF. The CDR3 nucleotides read TGTGCCAGCAGCTTTTTATGGGACGACGAGCAGTACTTC.

This clonotype occurred many times. J is TRBJ2-7 and V is TRBV20-1; D possibly matches TRBD1 or TRBD2 (5 bases each). V lost 3 bases and J lost 2, with 20 bases in between. This CDR3 has 16 residues. Germline values: CDR1 DFQATT, CDR2 SNEGSKA (reference sequence). The CDR3 DNA reads TGCAGTGCTAGGGGACCGGGACGTCAAAACGCCTACGAGCAGTACTTC. Amino acid sequence: CSARGPGRQNAYEQYF.

Comments on this clonotype: It may be a read error: a sequence one base away is much more abundant. This chain links TRBV6-5 with TRBJ2-5, with 8 positions matching TRBD2. V was pared by 2 bases and J by 1 base, with 6 bases of the junction left unmatched. The CDR3 extends over 16 amino acids. Germline V gene data show CDR1 as MNHEY and CDR2 as SVGAGI. CDR3 DNA sequence: TGTGCCAGCAGTTACGCGGGAGGCCTGTCCCAAGAGACCCAGTACTTC. This codes for CASSYAGGLSQETQYF.

This clonotype was seen ten or more times. The V gene is TRBV18, the J gene TRBJ1-1; D gene uncertain. Per germline, CDR1 KGHSH and CDR2 LQKENI. V gave up 6 bases and J gave up 6 bases, with 14 bases separating them. The CDR3 runs 13 residues. The CDR3 sequence is CASSPTEGSEAFF. The DNA for the CDR3 is TGTGCCAGCTCGCCAACTGAGGGATCTGAAGCTTTCTTT. Variable domain in full (rest from reference TRBV18 and TRBJ1-1): NAGVMQNPRHLVRRRGQEARLRCSPMKGHSHVYWYRQLPEEGLKFMVYLQKENIIDESGMPKERFSAEFPKEGPSILRIQQVVRGDSAAYFCASSPTEGSEAFFGQGTRLTVV.

This clonotype appeared a few times. The V call is TRBV2, the J call TRBJ1-1; no definite D call. The germline V gene has CDR1 SNHLY and CDR2 FYNNEI. The CDR3 runs 14 residues. Trimming took off 5 bases at V and 0 bases at J, with 10 bases between the two ends. CDR3: CASSQGRMNTEAFF. DNA for the CDR3: TGTGCCAGCAGTCAAGGACGGATGAACACTGAAGCTTTCTTT. The complete variable domain, with remaining parts taken from reference TRBV2 and TRBJ1-1, reads EPEVTQTPSHQVTQMGQEVILRCVPISNHLYFYWYRQILGQKVEFLVSFYNNEISEKSEIFDDQFSVERPDGSNFTLKIRSTKLEDSAMYFCASSQGRMNTEAFFGQGTRLTVV.

This clonotype was counted many times. The chain joins TRBV28 to TRBJ2-7; either TRBD1 or TRBD2 may fit D (5 bases each). The V gene's germline CDR1 is MDHEN and CDR2 SYDVKM. This CDR3 contains 13 residues. The germline V and J ends were trimmed by 7 bases and 2 bases, with 12 bases remaining between them. The CDR3 loop is CASTSGTAYEQYF. In nucleotides, the CDR3 is TGTGCCAGCACATCGGGGACGGCCTACGAGCAGTACTTC.

This clonotype was detected a few times. This chain joins TRBV6-2 or TRBV6-3 and TRBJ2-3, with D maybe TRBD1 (5 bases). The CDR3 has 15 amino acids. V lost 5 bases, J lost 1 base, and 13 bases lay in between. Germline CDR1 MNHEY, CDR2 SVGEGT. The CDR3 spells CASSVTGWGTDTQYF. The CDR3 DNA sequence: TGTGCCAGCAGTGTTACAGGCTGGGGCACAGATACGCAGTATTTT.

This sequence joins TRBV6-1 and TRBJ1-5, with TRBD1 identical over 8 bases. V dropped 5 bases and J dropped 3; count of bases not matched to a gene: 9. CDR3 size: 16 residues. Germline assignment: CDR1 MNHNS and CDR2 SASEGT. The CDR3: CASSRQGRFDNQPQHF. The CDR3 region has the DNA TGTGCCAGCAGTCGACAGGGGAGGTTTGACAATCAGCCCCAGCATTTT.